This TCR beta chain was documented in a study of blood T cell repertoires in COVID-19. Trimming pared 5 bases from V and 0 bases from J, leaving 17 bases between. The CDR3 is 16 amino acids. Germline loops: CDR1 SGHVS, CDR2 FNYEAQ. Participants, about 18 to 90 years old, spanned more than 20 US areas. Each participant's cohort was designated according to participant-reported clinical history. Recovery meant two consecutive negative NP/OP PCR tests, professional clearance, or resolved symptoms. The protocol was immunoSEQ multiplex PCR, while the TCRdb copy is restricted to in-frame clones and leaves out a portion. This table has roughly 300,000 clones, more than 80% appearing once.

The sequence was collected from a woman aged 30 to 39 who had recovered from COVID-19. The chain carries TRBV7-6 and TRBJ2-7; tentative D call: TRBD2 (5 bases). The specimen was PBMCs or T cells enriched from blood (not recorded which). CDR3 region: CASSGGLPGGSYEQYF. The DNA of the CDR3 is TGTGCCAGCAGCGGAGGACTGCCGGGTGGCTCCTACGAGCAGTACTTC. Complete variable domain (other parts from reference TRBV7-6 and TRBJ2-7): GAGVSQSPRYKVTKRGQDVALRCDPISGHVSLYWYRQALGQGPEFLTYFNYEAQQDKSGLPNDRFSAERPEGSISTLTIQRTEQRDSAMYRCASSGGLPGGSYEQYFGPGTRLTVT.